Listed below are T cell receptor beta chains from one sample, sequenced in a study of blood T cell repertoires in COVID-19. Assay used: immunoSEQ multiplex PCR; TCRdb lists only in-frame clones, some missing. The data show around 94,000 clones, roughly 87% seen once. The sequencing sample was made of peripheral blood. Receptor source: a woman aged 50 to 65 with COVID-19, enrolled during active disease. Both conserved end residues are part of each CDR3. A D gene is named only where the DNA matches it firmly. A row's size may be missing; if present it is once, few, many or a size class.

TRBJ2-5 TRBV7-9 NA 14 NA TGTGCCAGCAGCTTAGTCGAGGGAAAAGAGACCCAGTACTTC CASSLVEGKETQYF
TRBJ1-1 TRBV6-5 TRBD1 13 NA TGTGCCAGCAGTTACTTGGGACAGGGTAAAGCTTTCTTT CASSYLGQGKAFF
TRBJ2-5 TRBV14 TRBD1 18 NA TGTGCCAGCAGCCAAGACAGGGGGCCCAAACTGACCAAAGAGACCCAGTACTTC CASSQDRGPKLTKETQYF
TRBJ2-7 TRBV27 TRBD2 17 NA TGTGCCAGCAGTGGACTAGCGGGGGGTAAAACCTCCTACGAGCAGTACTTC CASSGLAGGKTSYEQYF
TRBJ1-1 TRBV19 TRBD1 17 few TGTGCCAGTAGTGGGGGGACAGGGATGCCCATGAACACTGAAGCTTTCTTT CASSGGTGMPMNTEAFF
TRBJ2-7 TRBV7-2 NA 12 NA TGTGCCAGCAGCATTACAGGGAACGAGCAGTACTTC CASSITGNEQYF
TRBJ2-4 TRBV7-8 NA 17 once TGTGCCAGCAGCCCCCTCAGGGGATTCTTAGCCAAAAACATTCAGTACTTC CASSPLRGFLAKNIQYF
TRBJ2-2 TRBV10-1 NA 14 NA TGCGCCAGCAGGGCCACAGGGAACACCGGGGAGCTGTTTTTT CASRATGNTGELFF
TRBJ1-4 TRBV2 TRBD1 15 NA TGTGCCAGCAGTGGGCACAGGGGGCGTGATGAAAAACTGTTTTTT CASSGHRGRDEKLFF
TRBJ1-4 TRBV30 NA 14 once TGTGCCTGGAGTTTCGACTCAACTAATGAAAAACTGTTTTTT CAWSFDSTNEKLFF
TRBJ2-3 TRBV7-3 NA 14 NA TGTGCCAGCAGCCAGACTTCTTCCACAGATACGCAGTATTTT CASSQTSSTDTQYF
TRBJ2-2 TRBV9 NA 16 NA TGTGCCAGCAGCGTCCAGGTCGGGGAGCCAACCGGGGAGCTGTTTTTT CASSVQVGEPTGELFF
TRBJ1-3 TRBV2 TRBD1 15 NA TGTGCCAGCAGAACAGGGGGAATCTCTGGAAACACCATATATTTT CASRTGGISGNTIYF
TRBJ2-1 TRBV14 TRBD2 16 NA TGTGCCAGCAGCCAAATTTTAGGGGAGGGGTCCATTGAGCAGTTCTTC CASSQILGEGSIEQFF
TRBJ1-1 TRBV4-2 NA 13 NA TGTGCCAGCAGCCAAGATAGGGGGACTGAAGCTTTCTTT CASSQDRGTEAFF
TRBJ2-3 TRBV18 NA 15 NA TGTGCCAGCTCACCCCGGAGCGAGCCCACAGATACGCAGTATTTT CASSPRSEPTDTQYF
TRBJ1-1 TRBV19 NA 13 NA TGTGCCAGTAGTATAGATCGGGACACTGAAGCTTTCTTT CASSIDRDTEAFF
TRBJ2-7 TRBV19 TRBD1 13 NA TGTGCCAGTGGACAGGAAATCTCCTACGAGCAGTACTTC CASGQEISYEQYF
TRBJ2-5 TRBV5-3 TRBD2 14 NA TGTGCCAGAAGTCCTCTAGCGGGGGAAGAGACCCAGTACTTC CARSPLAGEETQYF
TRBJ2-5 TRBV6-5 NA 14 few TGTGCCAGCAGCCGTAGACAGACGCAAGAGACCCAGTACTTC CASSRRQTQETQYF
TRBJ2-1 TRBV5-1 TRBD2 17 NA TGCGCCAGCAGCACCGGGACTAGCGGGGGGGCCGCCAATGAGCAGTTCTTC CASSTGTSGGAANEQFF
TRBJ2-7 TRBV24-1 TRBD1 13 NA TGTGCCACCAGTGGGACAGGTTCGTTCGAGCAGTACTTC CATSGTGSFEQYF
TRBJ2-7 TRBV19 NA 13 NA TGTGCCAGTAGTAGCGGTGAGAACTACGAGCAGTACTTC CASSSGENYEQYF
TRBJ1-6 TRBV19 NA 13 few TGTGCCAGTAGTATAGATCGGGATTCACCCCTCCACTTT CASSIDRDSPLHF
TRBJ1-2 TRBV7-9 NA 14 NA TGTGCCAGCAGCTTAACAGGGACTAACTATGGCTACACCTTC CASSLTGTNYGYTF
TRBJ2-3 TRBV5-1 TRBD2 16 NA TGCGCCAGCAGCTTGGCGCAGCGGGGGGACACAGATACGCAGTATTTT CASSLAQRGDTDTQYF
TRBJ2-1 TRBV6-4 NA 15 NA TGTGCCAGCAGGAGGGACACCGACTCCTACAATGAGCAGTTCTTC CASRRDTDSYNEQFF
TRBJ2-2 TRBV27 NA 13 NA TGTGCCAGCAAGGGGCGCCCACCCGGGGAGCTGTTTTTT CASKGRPPGELFF
TRBJ2-3 TRBV11-1 NA 14 NA TGTGCCAGCAGCTTCAGGCAGGGAACAGATACGCAGTATTTT CASSFRQGTDTQYF
TRBJ2-1 TRBV18 TRBD2 15 once TGTGCCAGCTCTCTGGAGTCTAGCGGGCTTAATGAGCAGTTCTTC CASSLESSGLNEQFF
TRBJ1-2 TRBV28 NA 15 NA TGTGCCAGTACGACGGGGGGGACGTTTAACTATGGCTACACCTTC CASTTGGTFNYGYTF
TRBJ1-5 TRBV28 NA 16 NA TGTGCCAGCAGTTTCCGTGGACAGCTAACGAATCAGCCCCAGCATTTT CASSFRGQLTNQPQHF
TRBJ2-7 TRBV9 NA 14 NA TGTGCCAGCAGCGTAGGTGTCAGCTCCTACGAGCAGTACTTC CASSVGVSSYEQYF
TRBJ2-7 TRBV28 NA 13 once TGTGCCAGCAGAGAGACAGTGAGCTACGAGCAGTACTTC CASRETVSYEQYF
TRBJ1-1 TRBV12-3/TRBV12-4 NA 13 NA TGTGCCAGCAGTTTGTTCCCTGACACTGAAGCTTTCTTT CASSLFPDTEAFF
TRBJ1-5 TRBV30 TRBD1 15 few TGTGCCTGGAGTGCCGGGACAGTTAGCAATCAGCCCCAGCATTTT CAWSAGTVSNQPQHF
TRBJ1-2 TRBV30 TRBD1 13 NA TGTGCCTGGGTCCCAGGGGGCGACTATGGCTACACCTTC CAWVPGGDYGYTF
TRBJ2-3 TRBV2 NA 14 NA TGTGCCAGCAGTGAGACAGATTACACAGATACGCAGTATTTT CASSETDYTDTQYF
TRBJ1-1 TRBV30 NA 13 NA TGTGCCTGGGGGACGGGGGGTCGGACTGAAGCTTTCTTT CAWGTGGRTEAFF
TRBJ1-1 TRBV7-9 TRBD1 13 NA TGTGCCAGCCAACAGGGGGAGAACACTGAAGCTTTCTTT CASQQGENTEAFF
TRBJ1-2 TRBV7-9 TRBD1 14 NA TGTGCCAGCAGCTTACAGGGACAGGGCAATGGCTACACCTTC CASSLQGQGNGYTF
TRBJ2-5 TRBV29-1 NA 12 few TGCAGCGTTGGATCAGGAGGGGGCGACCAGTACTTC CSVGSGGGDQYF
TRBJ1-2 TRBV28 NA 13 NA TGTGCCAGCACCGGGGGGACCTATGATGGCTACACCTTC CASTGGTYDGYTF
TRBJ2-3 TRBV24-1 NA 13 once TGTGCCACCAGTGATCGTTTCACAGATACGCAGTATTTT CATSDRFTDTQYF
TRBJ1-1 TRBV10-1 TRBD1 15 NA TGCGCCAGCAGTGTGGGGACAGGGGGCAACACTGAAGCTTTCTTT CASSVGTGGNTEAFF